This TCR beta chain came from a study of vaccination and CD4 T cells after COVID-19. Across the study: Post-vaccine sampling followed dose two by a median approximately 70 days (range 14 to 241).

Trimming removed 0 bases from V and 0 bases from J, with 14 bases in between. Germline V gives CDR1 LGHNA, CDR2 YNFKEQ. The CDR3 runs to 18 residues. The study sequenced cultured CD4+ T cell DNA using the Oncomine TCR Beta short-read assay. From CD4+ T cells that had been cultured, genomic DNA was extracted. TCRdb reprocessed the PCR reads with MiXCR, giving one entry per CDR3 protein. The repertoire includes fewer than 20,000 distinct CDR3 sequences, over 50% of them detected once, and approximately 12% sits in the top ten. A remark on this clonotype: Its antigen is currently unknown.

Treatment in this sample: roughly 11-day PBMC culture with coronavirus spike peptide pools or control peptides (ViraFEST assay). ViraFEST used peptide pools to expand antigen-specific T cells, then sequenced TCRs. Positive PCR tests came between March and December 2020, ahead of the US Alpha, Beta and Delta variants. The chain joins TRBV4-2 to TRBJ1-4; D not certain. This receptor was taken from a human donor who had recovered from COVID-19. The sequencing input was CD4+ T cells from blood, cultured in vitro. CDR3 DNA: TGTGCCAGCAGCCAAGATTTTGGCAGGAGCACAACTAATGAAAAACTGTTTTTT. Its protein product is CASSQDFGRSTTNEKLFF.